The 30 T cell receptor beta chains below all came from one sample that was sequenced in a study of beta chain features in type 1 diabetes. Findings and limits, study-wide: Shortening of TCRB CDR3s, moderate but significant, appeared in all four CD4+ subsets of Type 1 diabetes patients.

Sequencing targeted expressed TCRB transcripts, as all isolated RNA had been reverse transcribed. Method: immunoSEQ multiplex PCR; TCRdb's copy keeps in-frame clones and lacks some. The table includes 130,000 or so clones, about 15% detected once. For these TCRs, the target antigens are not known. Sequencing was done on a sample of central memory CD4+ T cells from blood. The receptors stem from a man younger than 40 with type 1 diabetes.

In its sample, this clone was seen a few times. The chain combines TRBV6-5 with TRBJ2-6; no clear D gene. Trimming took 4 bases from V and 2 from J, leaving 12 bases between them. The germline V gene has CDR1 MNHEY and CDR2 SVGAGI. The CDR3 spans 16 residues. This CDR3 is CASSSVLWAGANVLTF. The DNA for the CDR3 is TGTGCCAGCAGTTCTGTCTTATGGGCTGGGGCCAACGTCCTGACTTTC.

This clone was counted only a few times. CDR3 in DNA: TGTGCCAGCAGTTTATGGGGGCCAGGGCGGGATGAGCAGTTCTTC. This gives the protein CASSLWGPGRDEQFF. This chain joins TRBV27 and TRBJ2-1; D is possibly TRBD1 (6 bases). The CDR3 consists of 15 residues. Trimming pared 1 base from V and 8 bases from J, leaving 15 bases between. The germline V gene has CDR1 MNHEY and CDR2 SMNVEV (reference sequence).

This clone was seen only a few times. The V and J genes are TRBV6-5 and TRBJ2-1; D possibly corresponds to TRBD1 (6 bases). V lost 4 bases to trimming and J lost 8 bases, with 9 bases between them. Germline V gives CDR1 MNHEY, CDR2 SVGAGI. This CDR3 contains 12 residues. DNA of the CDR3: TGTGCCAGCAGTTTACAGGGCTATGAGCAGTTCTTC. Its protein is CASSLQGYEQFF.

Turning to this clone: The sample holds other DNA sequences that translate to the same CDR3. The chain has TRBV7-9 and TRBJ1-1; D is undetermined. The V gene's germline CDR1 is SEHNR and CDR2 FQNEAQ (reference sequence). There are 12 residues in the CDR3. Trimming removed 2 bases from V and 5 bases from J, with 6 bases in between. CDR3 bases: TGTGCCAGCAGCTTATCGGGGACTGAAGCTTTCTTT. Its translation is CASSLSGTEAFF.

Concerning this clone: Other nucleotide sequences in the sample specify the same CDR3. V is TRBV30 and J is TRBJ2-5, with a weak D call TRBD2 (6 bases). This CDR3 contains 15 residues. V lost 2 bases and J 5 bases, leaving 18 bases between the germline ends. CDR1 and CDR2 (germline): GTSNPN, SVGIG (reference sequence). CDR3 in amino acids: CAWSQWDWRVETQYF. CDR3 coding DNA: TGTGCCTGGAGTCAGTGGGACTGGCGGGTGGAGACCCAGTACTTC.

Comment on this clone: Other DNA sequences within the sample encode an identical CDR3. The chain links TRBV7-2 to TRBJ1-2, with a possible D match to TRBD1 (5 bases). V shed 1 base and J shed 4 bases, with 10 bases lying between them. From germline, CDR1 is SGHTA and CDR2 FQGNSA. The CDR3 has 14 residues. For the CDR3, the DNA is TGTGCCAGCAGCTTAGGTGGGGGTAGCTATGGCTACACCTTC. It codes for CASSLGGGSYGYTF.

This chain connects TRBV2 to TRBJ2-7; possibly TRBD1 for D (6 bases). CDR3 length: 11 residues. The germline V gene has CDR1 SNHLY and CDR2 FYNNEI. Deletions cut 7 bases from V and 6 bases from J, with 10 bases between. The CDR3 protein is CASKTGSEQYF. CDR3 DNA sequence: TGTGCCAGCAAGACAGGCTCCGAGCAGTACTTC. Full variable domain (rest looked up from reference TRBV2 and TRBJ2-7): EPEVTQTPSHQVTQMGQEVILRCVPISNHLYFYWYRQILGQKVEFLVSFYNNEISEKSEIFDDQFSVERPDGSNFTLKIRSTKLEDSAMYFCASKTGSEQYFGPGTRLTVT.

The chain combines TRBV30 with TRBJ2-5; D is undetermined. V lost 2 bases and J lost 2, with 6 bases in between. From germline, CDR1 is GTSNPN and CDR2 SVGIG (reference sequence). The CDR3 is 12 amino acids. CDR3 sequence (DNA): TGTGCCTGGAGTTCCCAGCAAGAGACCCAGTACTTC. This sequence encodes CAWSSQQETQYF.

Only a few counts were recorded for this clone. The chain couples TRBV20-1 to TRBJ2-3; no firm D call. The germline V gene encodes CDR1 DFQATT and CDR2 SNEGSKA (reference sequence). The length of the CDR3 is 11 residues. Deletions cut 5 bases from V and 6 bases from J, with 9 bases between. The CDR3 region has the DNA TGCAGTGCTTCGAGGTTCGATACGCAGTATTTT. Residues: CSASRFDTQYF.

This clone appeared many times. This CDR3 is also generated by other DNA sequences in the sample. The CDR3 coding sequence is TGTGCCAGCTCACCGGACAGGGCCCAAGAGACCCAGTACTTC. Its protein product is CASSPDRAQETQYF. V usage is TRBV18 and J usage is TRBJ2-5; 8 bases match TRBD1. Per germline, CDR1 KGHSH and CDR2 LQKENI. This CDR3 is built from 14 residues. The V segment lost 3 bases and the J segment 1 base; nucleotides outside the gene matches: 1.

This clone was counted between two and nine times. This chain links TRBV7-2 with TRBJ2-3, with D tentatively TRBD2 (5 bases). The CDR3 consists of 14 residues. CDR1 is SGHTA and CDR2 is FQGNSA in the germline V gene. The V gene lost 5 bases and the J gene lost 0 bases, with 9 bases spanning the gap. In nucleotides, the CDR3 is TGTGCCAGCAGCCGCGGCGGGAGCACAGATACGCAGTATTTT. Protein product: CASSRGGSTDTQYF.

The chain is built from TRBV23-1 and TRBJ1-1; possibly TRBD1 for D (5 bases). TRBV23-1 is identified as an open reading frame with a role that is uncertain. CDR3 length equals 14 residues. With 4 bases removed from V and 4 bases from J, the gap between germline ends came to 13 bases. This CDR3 reads CASSLGEVSTEAFF. In nucleotides, the CDR3 is TGCGCCAGCAGTCTGGGGGAGGTGAGCACTGAAGCTTTCTTT.

This clone turned up a few times. The gene calls are TRBV30 and TRBJ1-5; 9 nucleotides agree with TRBD1. Unmatched junction bases numbered 6, after V lost 2 bases and J lost 1 base. Germline V gene data show CDR1 as GTSNPN and CDR2 as SVGIG (reference sequence). The CDR3 is made up of 16 amino acids. CDR3 in amino acids: CAWSRTGAGSNQPQHF. The CDR3 coding sequence is TGTGCCTGGAGTCGGACAGGGGCCGGGAGCAATCAGCCCCAGCATTTT.

The V call is TRBV7-2, the J call TRBJ1-5; a weak D match, TRBD1 (6 bases). The CDR3 spans 14 residues. Deletions cut 4 bases from V and 4 bases from J, with 11 bases between. CDR1 and CDR2 (germline): SGHTA, FQGNSA. CDR3 region: CASSSGTPNQPQHF. The CDR3 DNA follows: TGTGCCAGCAGCTCCGGGACACCAAATCAGCCCCAGCATTTT.

This rearrangement joins TRBV7-9 to TRBJ2-7; no definite D call. V was shortened by 5 bases and J by 1 base, with 3 bases between the two germline ends. The CDR3 loop spans 11 amino acids. CDR1 is SEHNR, CDR2 FQNEAQ, per germline (reference sequence). The CDR3 loop reads CASSPSYEQYF. The CDR3 DNA is TGTGCCAGCAGCCCATCCTACGAGCAGTACTTC.

V usage is TRBV7-2 and J usage is TRBJ2-2, with 9 bases identical to TRBD2. Germline CDR1 is SGHTA and CDR2 is FQGNSA. Germline trimming cut 1 base from V and 4 bases from J; bases unmatched to any gene: 13. The CDR3 is made up of 19 amino acids. The CDR3 bases are TGTGCCAGCAGCTTAGGTTTGCTAGCGGGGAATGGCATCACCGGGGAGCTGTTTTTT. Translated: CASSLGLLAGNGITGELFF.

The chain recombines TRBV15 with TRBJ2-4, with TRBD2 identical over 10 bases. Trimming removed 0 bases from V and 9 bases from J; junction bases left unmatched: 5. The CDR3 has 15 residues. CDR1 is LNHNV, CDR2 YYDKDF, per germline (reference sequence). CDR3 sequence: CATSRDGAGGPIQYF. As DNA, the CDR3 is TGTGCCACCAGCAGAGATGGAGCGGGGGGGCCCATTCAGTACTTC.

The chain combines TRBV18 with TRBJ2-1; TRBD2 might be the D (5 bases). The germline V and J ends were trimmed by 6 bases and 8 bases, with 17 bases remaining between them. Germline CDR1 is KGHSH and CDR2 is LQKENI. The CDR3 is made up of 14 amino acids. The CDR3 spells CASSQSSGSDEQFF. For the CDR3, the DNA is TGTGCCAGCTCTCAATCCTCGGGTAGCGATGAGCAGTTCTTC.

CDR3 in amino acids: CASLGRGTEAFF. The CDR3 bases are TGTGCCAGCTTGGGCAGGGGTACTGAAGCTTTCTTT. The chain employs TRBV6-5 and TRBJ1-1; weak D call: TRBD1 (6 bases). The CDR3 contains 12 residues. CDR1 is MNHEY and CDR2 is SVGAGI in the germline V gene. Trimming cost V 8 bases and J 5 bases, with 12 bases left between them.

This clone was recorded a few times. The chain recombines TRBV14 with TRBJ2-5; D remains ambiguous. Trimming left V 4 bases short and J 5 bases short, with 8 bases between. Per the germline V gene, CDR1 is SGHDN and CDR2 is FVKESK. CDR3 length: 12 residues. CDR3 DNA sequence: TGTGCCAGCAGCCCCGCGAGGGAGACCCAGTACTTC. This gives the protein CASSPARETQYF.

The rearrangement links TRBV28 to TRBJ2-7; no clear D. Germline CDR1 MDHEN, CDR2 SYDVKM. CDR3 length: 15 amino acids. V was trimmed by 2 bases and J by 0 bases, leaving 11 bases between them. The CDR3 region has the DNA TGTGCCAGCAGTTTAGGGCTAAAAAGCTCCTACGAGCAGTACTTC. This gives the protein CASSLGLKSSYEQYF.

V is TRBV9 and J is TRBJ2-1; no reliable D call. The CDR3 extends over 15 amino acids. Germline CDR1 SGDLS, CDR2 YYNGEE. V was clipped by 0 bases and J by 0 bases, with 7 bases between them. This CDR3 is CASSVAVDSYNEQFF. The CDR3 region has the DNA TGTGCCAGCAGCGTAGCTGTAGACTCCTACAATGAGCAGTTCTTC.

This clone was detected a few times. This sequence joins TRBV15 and TRBJ1-4; TRBD1 matches at 8 bases. In germline, CDR1 is LNHNV, CDR2 YYDKDF (reference sequence). J lost 7 bases, V lost 3 bases, and 7 bases had no gene match. This CDR3 spans 15 amino acids. CDR3 sequence: CATSRAGQGGEKLFF. The CDR3 coding sequence is TGTGCCACCAGCAGGGCAGGACAGGGCGGTGAAAAACTGTTTTTT.

This clone turned up a few times. V is TRBV2 and J is TRBJ1-5; D perhaps matches TRBD1 (6 bases). The germline CDR1 and CDR2 sequences are SNHLY and FYNNEI. V gave up 3 bases and J gave up 11 bases, with 20 bases separating them. The CDR3 spans 15 residues. DNA for the CDR3: TGTGCCAGCAGTGATGGCAGGGGAAGGGCAAGGACCCAGCATTTT. This gives the protein CASSDGRGRARTQHF.

The V and J genes are TRBV29-1 and TRBJ1-1, with D perhaps TRBD1 (5 bases). The CDR3 covers 13 residues. V lost 7 bases and J 4 bases, leaving 16 bases between the germline ends. The germline V gene has CDR1 SQVTM and CDR2 ANQGSEA. As DNA, the CDR3 is TGCAGCGCCGAAGCCCAGGGTATCACTGAAGCTTTCTTT. This gives the protein CSAEAQGITEAFF. Using reference TRBV29-1 and TRBJ1-1 for the parts outside the CDR3, the full variable domain is SAVISQKPSRDICQRGTSLTIQCQVDSQVTMMFWYRQQPGQSLTLIATANQGSEATYESGFVIDKFPISRPNLTFSTLTVSNMSPEDSSIYLCSAEAQGITEAFFGQGTRLTVV.

The chain employs TRBV18 and TRBJ2-5; D is undetermined. The V end was cut by 0 bases, the J end by 5 bases, with 13 bases between. The CDR3 is made up of 15 amino acids. Per the germline V gene, CDR1 is KGHSH and CDR2 is LQKENI. Here the CDR3 reads CASSPPKAERETQYF. For the CDR3, the DNA is TGTGCCAGCTCACCACCTAAGGCGGAGAGGGAGACCCAGTACTTC.

V gene TRBV7-2 combines with J gene TRBJ1-2; 9 bases align to TRBD1. Germline V gives CDR1 SGHTA, CDR2 FQGNSA. CDR3 length equals 13 residues. The V gene end was trimmed by 4 bases and the J gene end by 10 bases; junction bases not matched to a gene: 7. CDR3 sequence reads: CASSSGTGLFYTF. CDR3 coding DNA: TGTGCCAGCAGCTCCGGGACAGGGTTATTCTACACCTTC.

This clone has a handful of counts. J is TRBJ2-3 and V is TRBV5-1, with 9 bases matching TRBD1. V shed 4 bases and J 3 bases; nucleotides not matched to a gene: 6. There are 15 residues in the CDR3. Germline CDR1 and CDR2: SGHRS and YFSETQ. CDR3 nucleotide sequence: TGCGCCAGCAGCCAACAGGGGGCCAGAACAGATACGCAGTATTTT. It codes for CASSQQGARTDTQYF.

The chain employs TRBV5-1 and TRBJ2-1; 7 bases align to TRBD1. The CDR3 has 15 amino acids. Germline CDR1 reads SGHRS; CDR2 reads YFSETQ. With V trimmed by 4 bases and J by 5 bases, 9 bases remained unmatched. CDR3 amino acids: CASSTSTGSHNEQFF. The CDR3 DNA reads TGCGCCAGCAGCACCTCGACAGGGAGCCACAATGAGCAGTTCTTC.

The rearrangement uses TRBV7-2 and TRBJ2-7; TRBD2 might be the D (5 bases). V was shortened by 1 base and J by 1 base, with 14 bases between the two germline ends. Germline lookup yields CDR1 SGHTA and CDR2 FQGNSA. The CDR3 totals 16 residues. CDR3 bases: TGTGCCAGCAGCTTAGGCCTTGGCGGGCAATCCTACGAGCAGTACTTC. This gives the protein CASSLGLGGQSYEQYF.